Listed below are T cell receptor beta chains from one sample, sequenced in a study of blood T cell repertoires in COVID-19. Measured with immunoSEQ multiplex PCR; TCRdb has only the in-frame clones, and not every one. The data show 490,000 or so clones, about 85% seen once. Sequences were obtained from PBMCs or T cells enriched from blood (not recorded which). These receptors came from a woman aged 55-69 years who had recovered from COVID-19. CDR3s include the opening cysteine and the closing phenylalanine or tryptophan. D genes are given only for firm matches. Clone size is given for some rows only: seen once, a few or many times, or a class if the clone is expanded.

J: TRBJ1-1; V: TRBV3-1/TRBV3-2; size: -; D: -; length: 14; CDR3: CASSQGALNTEAFF; DNA: TGTGCCAGCAGCCAAGGAGCCCTCAACACTGAAGCTTTCTTT
J: TRBJ2-2; V: TRBV7-6; size: -; D: TRBD1; length: 16; CDR3: CASSHRQGASTGELFF; DNA: TGTGCCAGCAGCCACCGACAGGGGGCGTCCACCGGGGAGCTGTTTTTT
J: TRBJ1-6; V: TRBV28; size: -; D: -; length: 13; CDR3: CASSIQIIAPLHF; DNA: TGTGCCAGCAGTATACAAATTATTGCACCCCTCCACTTT
J: TRBJ2-3; V: TRBV5-1; size: -; D: -; length: 14; CDR3: CASSLRDLTDTQYF; DNA: TGCGCCAGCAGCCTCAGGGATCTCACAGATACGCAGTATTTT
J: TRBJ1-6; V: TRBV6-5; size: -; D: TRBD1; length: 14; CDR3: CASTVGTAYPPLHF; DNA: TGTGCCAGCACCGTCGGGACAGCTTATCCACCCCTCCACTTT
J: TRBJ2-2; V: TRBV5-1; size: -; D: TRBD1; length: 16; CDR3: CASSLDWTGVVGELFF; DNA: TGCGCCAGCAGCTTGGACTGGACAGGGGTAGTCGGGGAGCTGTTTTTT
J: TRBJ2-1; V: TRBV7-9; size: -; D: -; length: 15; CDR3: CASSSGQPSYNEQFF; DNA: TGTGCCAGCAGCTCAGGACAGCCTTCCTACAATGAGCAGTTCTTC
J: TRBJ1-5; V: TRBV27; size: few; D: TRBD1; length: 16; CDR3: CASSSRQGRFNQPQHF; DNA: TGTGCCAGCAGTTCAAGACAGGGAAGGTTTAATCAGCCCCAGCATTTT
J: TRBJ2-3; V: TRBV18; size: -; D: -; length: 13; CDR3: CASSPEGSGTQYF; DNA: TGTGCCAGCTCACCGGAGGGGAGCGGTACGCAGTATTTT
J: TRBJ1-2; V: TRBV12-5; size: once; D: -; length: 17; CDR3: CASGLSSYKKQNYGYTF; DNA: TGTGCTAGTGGTTTGTCCTCATATAAAAAACAAAACTATGGCTACACCTTC
J: TRBJ1-1; V: TRBV9; size: -; D: -; length: 13; CDR3: CASSFEANTEAFF; DNA: TGTGCCAGCAGCTTCGAAGCGAACACTGAAGCTTTCTTT
J: TRBJ2-7; V: TRBV6-5; size: -; D: -; length: 13; CDR3: CASSREDGGSRYF; DNA: TGTGCCAGCAGTCGTGAGGATGGGGGCAGCCGGTACTTC
J: TRBJ2-5; V: TRBV5-1; size: -; D: -; length: 13; CDR3: CASSSEQKETQYF; DNA: TGCGCCAGCAGCTCCGAACAGAAAGAGACCCAGTACTTC
J: TRBJ1-4; V: TRBV19; size: -; D: -; length: 14; CDR3: CASSTGSTNEKLFF; DNA: TGTGCCAGTAGTACAGGGTCAACTAATGAAAAACTGTTTTTT
J: TRBJ1-1; V: TRBV19; size: few; D: -; length: 13; CDR3: CASSIIGQSKAFF; DNA: TGTGCCAGTAGTATAATTGGACAGTCTAAAGCTTTCTTT
J: TRBJ1-2; V: TRBV6-5; size: -; D: -; length: 15; CDR3: CASSYVAGSPTGYTF; DNA: TGTGCCAGCAGTTACGTGGCGGGAAGTCCGACGGGCTACACCTTC
J: TRBJ2-3; V: TRBV5-4; size: -; D: TRBD2; length: 16; CDR3: CASSLPGGEVTDTQYF; DNA: TGTGCCAGCAGCTTGCCGGGGGGGGAAGTCACAGATACGCAGTATTTT
J: TRBJ2-3; V: TRBV5-1; size: -; D: -; length: 12; CDR3: CASSQGLDTQYF; DNA: TGCGCCAGCAGCCAGGGATTGGATACGCAGTATTTT
J: TRBJ1-2; V: TRBV14; size: few; D: -; length: 17; CDR3: CASSQDRGQKGDYGYTF; DNA: TGTGCCAGCAGCCAAGATAGAGGACAAAAAGGGGACTATGGCTACACCTTC
J: TRBJ2-1; V: TRBV27; size: once; D: -; length: 16; CDR3: CASSYNGRGSYNEQFF; DNA: TGTGCCAGCAGTTATAATGGCAGGGGTTCCTACAATGAGCAGTTCTTC
J: TRBJ1-2; V: TRBV11-2; size: -; D: TRBD1; length: 14; CDR3: CASSSRDRIYGYTF; DNA: TGTGCCAGCAGCAGCCGGGACAGGATCTATGGCTACACCTTC
J: TRBJ1-6; V: TRBV2; size: -; D: -; length: 14; CDR3: CASSEAGSNSPLHF; DNA: TGTGCCAGCAGTGAAGCAGGGAGTAATTCACCCCTCCACTTT
J: TRBJ2-1; V: TRBV5-1; size: -; D: -; length: 13; CDR3: CASSLQAENEQFF; DNA: TGCGCCAGCAGTCTCCAGGCCGAGAATGAGCAGTTCTTC
J: TRBJ2-2; V: TRBV5-6; size: -; D: -; length: 15; CDR3: CASSLFETTTGELFF; DNA: TGTGCCAGCAGCTTGTTCGAGACAACTACCGGGGAGCTGTTTTTT
J: TRBJ2-1; V: TRBV5-1; size: -; D: TRBD2; length: 15; CDR3: CASSLPSGEYNEQFF; DNA: TGCGCCAGCAGCTTGCCTAGCGGGGAGTACAATGAGCAGTTCTTC
J: TRBJ2-3; V: TRBV5-1; size: -; D: -; length: 14; CDR3: CASSLAGTSDTQYF; DNA: TGCGCCAGCAGCTTGGCCGGTACTTCAGATACGCAGTATTTT
J: TRBJ1-1; V: TRBV27; size: -; D: -; length: 16; CDR3: CASSLSTGSGSTEAFF; DNA: TGTGCCAGCAGTTTATCCACAGGTTCAGGTAGTACTGAAGCTTTCTTT
J: TRBJ1-2; V: TRBV5-1; size: -; D: -; length: 13; CDR3: CASSLGGSDGYTF; DNA: TGCGCCAGCTCTTTGGGGGGTTCGGATGGCTACACCTTC
J: TRBJ2-3; V: TRBV3-1/TRBV3-2; size: -; D: TRBD2; length: 18; CDR3: CASSLSIIGGGSTDTQYF; DNA: TGTGCCAGCAGCCTATCCATTATTGGCGGGGGGAGCACAGATACGCAGTATTTT
J: TRBJ2-4; V: TRBV2; size: -; D: TRBD1; length: 12; CDR3: CARGAGGHIQYF; DNA: TGTGCCAGGGGGGCAGGGGGCCACATTCAGTACTTC
J: TRBJ2-2; V: TRBV28; size: -; D: -; length: 13; CDR3: CASSSIQGSELFF; DNA: TGTGCCAGCAGCTCCATACAGGGATCGGAGCTGTTTTTT
J: TRBJ1-1; V: TRBV2; size: -; D: TRBD1; length: 14; CDR3: CASRLQGLNTEAFF; DNA: TGTGCCAGCAGATTACAGGGGCTGAACACTGAAGCTTTCTTT
J: TRBJ2-7; V: TRBV7-6; size: -; D: -; length: 15; CDR3: CASSLVSSLGYEQYF; DNA: TGTGCCAGCAGCTTAGTGTCTAGTCTCGGCTACGAGCAGTACTTC
J: TRBJ2-5; V: TRBV5-1; size: -; D: -; length: 15; CDR3: CASSLQGRQQETQYF; DNA: TGCGCCAGCAGCTTACAGGGTAGACAACAAGAGACCCAGTACTTC
J: TRBJ1-2; V: TRBV7-8; size: few; D: -; length: 14; CDR3: CASSLNPGDYGYTF; DNA: TGTGCCAGCAGCTTAAATCCGGGGGACTATGGCTACACCTTC
J: TRBJ1-1; V: TRBV2; size: -; D: TRBD1; length: 12; CDR3: CASSVTGETAFF; DNA: TGTGCCAGCAGTGTCACAGGGGAAACGGCTTTCTTT